This TCR beta chain was documented in a study of blood T cells in healthy people across ages. CDR3 length: 13 amino acids. V gave up 1 base and J gave up 11 bases, with 11 bases separating them. Germline CDR1 and CDR2: SGHTA and FQGNSA. A J-beta primer mix and a sample-barcoded 5' primer were used in a second PCR of roughly 6 to 11 cycles. Through a template-switch adaptor with 12 random nucleotides, each cDNA molecule received a tag. TCRdb ran MiXCR on the 5' RACE reads and lists one entry per CDR3 protein. The top ten clones hold approximately 0.79% of a sample with some 1,000,000 distinct CDR3 sequences, about 23% of them seen once. These same records also appear under a second study, on T cells of mothers and their children. That paper notes: Donation was provided by three healthy Caucasian mothers along with their six children.

The gene calls are TRBV7-2 and TRBJ1-4; D may be TRBD1 (5 bases). The TCR originated in a girl aged 2-10 years in good health. The sequenced material came from blood. CDR3 sequence (DNA): TGTGCCAGCAGCTTAGTTGAATGGGGGAAACTGTTTTTT. This encodes CASSLVEWGKLFF.